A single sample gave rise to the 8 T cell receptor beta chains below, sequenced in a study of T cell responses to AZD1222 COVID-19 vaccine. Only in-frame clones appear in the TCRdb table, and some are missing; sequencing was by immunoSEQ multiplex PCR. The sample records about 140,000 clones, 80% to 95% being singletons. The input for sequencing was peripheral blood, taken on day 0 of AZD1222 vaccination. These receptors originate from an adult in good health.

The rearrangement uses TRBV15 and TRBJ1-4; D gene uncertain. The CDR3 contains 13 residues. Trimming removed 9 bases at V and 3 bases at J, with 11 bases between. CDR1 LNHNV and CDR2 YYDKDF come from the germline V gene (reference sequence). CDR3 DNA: TGTGCCACGAGCCCCAGCGCTAATGAAAAACTGTTTTTT. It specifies CATSPSANEKLFF.

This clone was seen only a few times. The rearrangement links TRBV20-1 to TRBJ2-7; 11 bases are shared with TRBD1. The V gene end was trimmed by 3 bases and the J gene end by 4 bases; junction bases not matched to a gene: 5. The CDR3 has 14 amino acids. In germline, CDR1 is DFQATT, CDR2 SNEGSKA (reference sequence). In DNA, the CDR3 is TGCAGTGCTAGTGGACAGGGGGCAGATTACGAGCAGTACTTC. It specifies CSASGQGADYEQYF.

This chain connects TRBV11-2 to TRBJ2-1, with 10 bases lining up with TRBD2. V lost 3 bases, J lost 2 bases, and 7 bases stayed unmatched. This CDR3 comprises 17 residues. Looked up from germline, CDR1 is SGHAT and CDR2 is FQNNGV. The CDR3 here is CASSLDTSGVTYNEQFF. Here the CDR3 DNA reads TGTGCCAGCAGCTTGGACACTAGCGGGGTTACCTACAATGAGCAGTTCTTC.

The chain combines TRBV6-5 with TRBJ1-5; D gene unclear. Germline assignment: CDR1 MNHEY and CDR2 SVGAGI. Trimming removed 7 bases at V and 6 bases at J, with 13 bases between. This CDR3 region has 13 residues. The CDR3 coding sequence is TGTGCCAGCAAGTTACGAGGCGGTCAGCCCCAGCATTTT. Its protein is CASKLRGGQPQHF.

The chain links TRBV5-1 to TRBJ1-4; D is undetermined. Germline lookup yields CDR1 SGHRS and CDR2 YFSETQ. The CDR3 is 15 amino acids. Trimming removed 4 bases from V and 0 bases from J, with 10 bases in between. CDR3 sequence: CASSAEIATNEKLFF. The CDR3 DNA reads TGCGCCAGCAGCGCGGAAATAGCAACTAATGAAAAACTGTTTTTT.

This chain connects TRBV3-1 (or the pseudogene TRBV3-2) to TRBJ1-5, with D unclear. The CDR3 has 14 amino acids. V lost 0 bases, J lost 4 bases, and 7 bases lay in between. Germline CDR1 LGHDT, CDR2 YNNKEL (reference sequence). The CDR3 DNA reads TGTGCCAGCAGCCAAGATTCCAGGAATCAGCCCCAGCATTTT. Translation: CASSQDSRNQPQHF.

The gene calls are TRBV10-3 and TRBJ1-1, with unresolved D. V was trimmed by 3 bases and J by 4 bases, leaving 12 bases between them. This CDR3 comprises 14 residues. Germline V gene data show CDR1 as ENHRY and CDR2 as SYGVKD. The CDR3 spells CAISDSGPTTEAFF. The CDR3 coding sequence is TGTGCCATCAGTGATTCAGGACCTACCACTGAAGCTTTCTTT.

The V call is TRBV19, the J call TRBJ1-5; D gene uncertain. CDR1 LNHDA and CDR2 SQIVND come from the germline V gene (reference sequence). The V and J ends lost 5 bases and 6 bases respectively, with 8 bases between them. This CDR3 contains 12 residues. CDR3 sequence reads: CASSPSIQPQHF. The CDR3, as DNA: TGTGCCAGTAGTCCATCAATTCAGCCCCAGCATTTT.